The sequence of this TCR beta chain was determined in a study of early T cells in non-severe SARS-CoV-2 infection. The CDR3 runs 13 residues. Trimming took 5 bases from V and 2 from J, leaving 6 bases between them. Germline assignment: CDR1 MNHNY and CDR2 SVGAGI (reference sequence). Ten or more counts support this clonotype. TCRdb processed the 5' RACE reads anew with MiXCR; each CDR3 protein has one entry. The data contain about 48,000 distinct CDR3 sequences, 5.4% of them seen just once; the ten biggest clones take up 5% to 5.5%. This TCR was sampled from an adult who was a healthcare worker with PCR-confirmed SARS-CoV-2 infection or an uninfected control (not recorded which). The chain is built from TRBV6-6 and TRBJ2-2; no definite D call. Sequencing was performed on whole blood, taken at baseline. This CDR3 reads CASSTKNTGELFF. The CDR3 DNA reads TGTGCCAGCAGTACAAAAAACACCGGGGAGCTGTTTTTT.